This note documents a single T cell receptor beta chain sequence. The antigen remains undetermined. PCR was performed using 60 Vbeta and 13 Jbeta primers. Sequencing was performed with immunoSEQ multiplex PCR; in TCRdb, only in-frame clones are kept and a portion is missing. Its listing shows approximately 71,000 clones. Germline V gene data show CDR1 as MNHEY and CDR2 as SVGAGI. CDR3 length: 15 amino acids. V was trimmed by 5 bases and J by 5 bases, leaving 15 bases between them. The data derive from a study of cytomegalovirus exposure and HLA in healthy donors. Study-wide points: In a later analysis, at a false discovery rate of 0.05, 16,951 TCR beta sequences matched HLA alleles. Under in vitro conditions, three CMV-associated chains were confirmed as specific for CMV antigens. Most CMV-associated TCR beta chains appeared HLA-restricted in a later analysis.

This chain connects TRBV6-5 to TRBJ2-2; D is perhaps TRBD2 (5 bases). The TCR sequence derives from a female donor in good health and CMV-seropositive. Sequenced input: PBMCs. This CDR3 is CASSPHRSGTGELFF. The CDR3 bases are TGTGCCAGCAGTCCCCACCGATCGGGGACCGGGGAGCTGTTTTTT.